The 18 T cell receptor beta chains listed next were all sequenced from one sample in a study of metastatic and nonmetastatic thyroid tumors. TCRdb re-called the PCR reads via MiXCR. The sample holds 39,000 or so clones; roughly 50% are singletons and the top ten take around 22%. Thyroid surgery took place with no prior treatment in any patient. The sequenced sample consisted of tumor tissue. The receptors originated from a male donor with papillary thyroid cancer or a benign thyroid nodule (not recorded which). Some clones in this sample may be carry-over from other donors' samples.

The gene calls are TRBV4-1 and TRBJ1-2; perhaps TRBD1 as D (6 bases). Germline V CDR1 and CDR2: MGHRA, YSYEKL. The CDR3 spans 15 residues. Trimming took off 0 bases at V and 4 bases at J, with 12 bases between the two ends. In nucleotides, the CDR3 is TGCGCCAGCAGCCAAGAATGGGGGGCGGCCTATGGCTACACCTTC. Amino acid sequence: CASSQEWGAAYGYTF.

The V call is TRBV2, the J call TRBJ2-3; D is undetermined. V was clipped by 6 bases and J by 3 bases, with 10 bases between them. The CDR3 consists of 13 residues. Germline V gene data show CDR1 as SNHLY and CDR2 as FYNNEI. The CDR3 loop reads CASSAPMTDTQYF. DNA of the CDR3: TGTGCCAGCAGCGCCCCTATGACAGATACGCAGTATTTT.

The chain uses TRBV24-1 and TRBJ2-7, with D perhaps matching TRBD2 (5 bases). V was cut by 10 bases and J by 3 bases, with 15 bases left in between. The CDR3 consists of 13 residues. Germline CDR1 is KGHDR and CDR2 is SFDVKD. Here the CDR3 reads CATAGTRDYEQYF. CDR3 DNA sequence: TGTGCCACGGCCGGTACTAGGGACTACGAGCAGTACTTC.

This clone was seen only a few times. The V call is TRBV20-1, the J call TRBJ2-1; D is uncertain. Trimming removed 3 bases at V and 5 bases at J, with 14 bases between. Germline values: CDR1 DFQATT, CDR2 SNEGSKA (reference sequence). The CDR3 length is 14 residues. CDR3 sequence: CSARTMSLNNEQFF. CDR3 coding DNA: TGCAGTGCTAGGACAATGTCCTTAAACAATGAGCAGTTCTTC.

This clone appeared a few times. V and J are TRBV12-3 or TRBV12-4 and TRBJ2-5, with TRBD1 matching over 8 bases. The length of the CDR3 is 14 residues. J lost 5 bases, V lost 4 bases, and 6 bases had no gene match. CDR3 loop: CASSSLDRAETQYF. The CDR3 nucleotides read TGTGCCAGCAGTTCGCTGGACAGGGCGGAGACCCAGTACTTC.

This clone was observed a few times. Other DNA sequences from this sample encode an identical CDR3 as well. The genes are TRBV10-3 and TRBJ1-3, with D tentatively TRBD1 (5 bases). Germline values: CDR1 ENHRY, CDR2 SYGVKD. Trimming stripped 6 bases from V and 2 bases from J, with 20 bases between. CDR3 size: 17 residues. The CDR3: CAISPARASGPGNTIYF. CDR3 sequence (DNA): TGTGCCATCAGCCCCGCGCGGGCATCGGGACCTGGAAACACCATATATTTT.

This clone was seen more than once but under ten times. The chain links TRBV6-2 or TRBV6-3 to TRBJ2-7; weak D call: TRBD2 (5 bases). Germline CDR1 reads MNHEY; CDR2 reads SVGEGT. The V end lost 6 bases, the J end lost 0 bases, and 9 bases lay between the germline ends. The CDR3 has 13 residues. The CDR3 coding sequence is TGTGCCAGCAGAGACGGGATCTCCTACGAGCAGTACTTC. Translating it yields CASRDGISYEQYF.

The V call is TRBV6-1, the J call TRBJ1-2; a weak D match, TRBD1 (5 bases). V lost 5 bases to trimming and J lost 7 bases, with 17 bases between them. Looked up from germline, CDR1 is MNHNS and CDR2 is SASEGT. The length of the CDR3 is 14 residues. In nucleotides, the CDR3 is TGTGCCAGCAGTCAATTGAGGACATTTCCTGGCTACACCTTC. This gives the protein CASSQLRTFPGYTF.

This clone appeared a few times. Within the sample, other DNA sequences also encode this same CDR3. The chain has TRBV20-1 and TRBJ2-7, with D possibly being TRBD1 or TRBD2 (5 bases each). Germline CDR1 reads DFQATT; CDR2 reads SNEGSKA (reference sequence). This CDR3 has 15 residues. V was trimmed by 3 bases and J by 4 bases, leaving 19 bases between them. CDR3: CSARGQTADYYEQYF. The CDR3 DNA reads as TGCAGTGCTAGGGGTCAGACAGCCGACTATTACGAGCAGTACTTC.

The chain joins TRBV5-1 to TRBJ1-1; TRBD1 might be the D (5 bases). The V end was cut by 0 bases, the J end by 4 bases, with 10 bases between. Per the germline V gene, CDR1 is SGHRS and CDR2 is YFSETQ. The CDR3 runs to 14 residues. Written as DNA, the CDR3 is TGCGCCAGCAGCTTGGGCTCGGGGCTCACTGAAGCTTTCTTT. Translating it yields CASSLGSGLTEAFF. Full variable domain (remainder filled in from reference TRBV5-1 and TRBJ1-1): KAGVTQTPRYLIKTRGQQVTLSCSPISGHRSVSWYQQTPGQGLQFLFEYFSETQRNKGNFPGRFSGRQFSNSRSEMNVSTLELGDSALYLCASSLGSGLTEAFFGQGTRLTVV.

This clone came up once. This chain joins TRBV5-1 and TRBJ2-7; possibly TRBD1 or TRBD2 for D (6 bases each). The length of the CDR3 is 12 residues. Germline V CDR1 and CDR2: SGHRS, YFSETQ. V lost 2 bases and J 6 bases, leaving 9 bases between the germline ends. The DNA of the CDR3 is TGCGCCAGCAGCTTTGAGGGGGGCGAGCAGTACTTC. This gives the protein CASSFEGGEQYF.

In DNA, the CDR3 is TGTGCCAGCAGCGCCGACAATGAGCAGTTCTTC. It specifies CASSADNEQFF. The chain couples TRBV5-4 to TRBJ2-1; D remains unclear. The CDR3 contains 11 residues. Trimming took 4 bases from V and 5 from J, leaving 4 bases between them. CDR1 SGHNT and CDR2 YYREEE come from the germline V gene (reference sequence).

The V call is TRBV3-1, the J call TRBJ2-1, with D maybe TRBD1 (6 bases). The CDR3 runs to 11 residues. The V and J ends lost 8 bases and 6 bases respectively, with 8 bases between them. The germline V gene has CDR1 LGHDT and CDR2 YNNKEL (reference sequence). The CDR3 is CASQGSNEQFF. CDR3 DNA: TGTGCCAGCCAGGGGAGCAATGAGCAGTTCTTC.

This clone was counted only a few times. This rearrangement joins TRBV20-1 to TRBJ2-3; 7 bases agree with TRBD2. V lost 6 bases and J lost 7; bases outside the gene matches: 7. Germline CDR1 is DFQATT and CDR2 is SNEGSKA (reference sequence). The CDR3 covers 12 residues. CDR3: CSAQERGHTQYF. CDR3 nucleotides: TGCAGTGCCCAAGAGCGGGGACATACGCAGTATTTT.

The chain combines TRBV4-1 with TRBJ2-3; no definite D call. The V end lost 4 bases, the J end lost 5 bases, and 10 bases lay between the germline ends. The CDR3 consists of 13 residues. CDR1 MGHRA and CDR2 YSYEKL come from the germline V gene. The CDR3 sequence is CASSRLEIDTQYF. Written as DNA, the CDR3 is TGCGCCAGCAGCCGCTTAGAGATAGATACGCAGTATTTT.

The CDR3 sequence: CASSLTLEGANEQYF. DNA for the CDR3: TGTGCCAGCAGCTTAACGTTGGAGGGGGCCAACGAGCAGTACTTC. The rearrangement joins TRBV7-3 to TRBJ2-7, with D tentatively TRBD1 (7 bases). This CDR3 is built from 15 residues. From germline, CDR1 is SGHTA and CDR2 FQGTGA. The V end lost 0 bases, the J end lost 5 bases, and 14 bases lay between the germline ends.

In this sample, this clone turned up a few times. V usage is TRBV4-2 and J usage is TRBJ2-3; no firm D call. Trimming took 3 bases from V and 8 from J, leaving 12 bases between them. Germline CDR1 and CDR2: LGHNA and YNFKEQ. The CDR3 is made up of 13 amino acids. The CDR3 DNA reads as TGTGCCAGCAGCCAGATGGGTAGTGGTACGCAGTATTTT. The encoded protein is CASSQMGSGTQYF.

This clone appeared a few times. This chain links TRBV6-1 with TRBJ2-5; D remains unclear. From germline, CDR1 is MNHNS and CDR2 SASEGT. The CDR3 contains 12 residues. The V end was cut by 8 bases, the J end by 1 base, with 8 bases between. Here the CDR3 reads CASSRVQETQYF. CDR3 nucleotides: TGTGCCAGCTCTCGGGTCCAAGAGACCCAGTACTTC.